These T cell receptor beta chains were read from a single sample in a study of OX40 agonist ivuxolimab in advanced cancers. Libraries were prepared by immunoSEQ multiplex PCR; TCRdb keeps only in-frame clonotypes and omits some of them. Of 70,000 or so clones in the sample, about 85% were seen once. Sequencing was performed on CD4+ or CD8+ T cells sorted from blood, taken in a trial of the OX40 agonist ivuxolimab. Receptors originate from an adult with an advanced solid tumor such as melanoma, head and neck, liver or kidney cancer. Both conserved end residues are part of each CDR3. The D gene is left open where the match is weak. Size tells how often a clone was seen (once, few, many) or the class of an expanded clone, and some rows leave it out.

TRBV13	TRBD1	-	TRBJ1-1	TGTGCCCAGAAGGGGGCCCTAGGCACTGAAGCTTTCTTT	CAQKGALGTEAFF
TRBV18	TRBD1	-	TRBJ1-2	TGTGCCAGCTCAGCATCCGGGACAGCTTATGGCTACACCTTC	CASSASGTAYGYTF
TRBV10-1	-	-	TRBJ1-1	TGCGCCAGCAGTAGGGGTACCGTGAAAACTGAAGCTTTCTTT	CASSRGTVKTEAFF
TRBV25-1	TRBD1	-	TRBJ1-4	TGTGCCAGCAACCGGACAGGACCTGAAAAACTGTTTTTT	CASNRTGPEKLFF
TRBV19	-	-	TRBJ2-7	TGTGCCAGTAGTTCCCCCAGGGACTCCCTCTCCTACGAGCAGTACTTC	CASSSPRDSLSYEQYF
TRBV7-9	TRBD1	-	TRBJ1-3	TGTGCCAGCAGCCCAGTAAGGGGGCTCGGGTCTGGAAACACCATATATTTT	CASSPVRGLGSGNTIYF
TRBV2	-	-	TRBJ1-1	TGTGCCAGCAAGCATCCGCGAGCTTTCTTT	CASKHPRAFF
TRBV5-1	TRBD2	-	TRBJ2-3	TGCGCCAGCAAGCTAGCGGGAGTCCGCACAGATACGCAGTATTTT	CASKLAGVRTDTQYF
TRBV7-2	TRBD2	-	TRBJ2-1	TGTGCCAGCAGCTCCCCGGGACTAGCGGGGGGGCCCAATGAGCAGTTCTTC	CASSSPGLAGGPNEQFF
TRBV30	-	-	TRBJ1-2	TGTGCCGGTACCCTCAGGGAAACGGGCGGCTACACCTTC	CAGTLRETGGYTF
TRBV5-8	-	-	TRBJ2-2	TGTGCCAGCAGCATTGGATTGATGGGGGGGGAGCTGTTTTTT	CASSIGLMGGELFF
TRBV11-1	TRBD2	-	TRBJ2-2	TGTGCCAGCATCCTGGGGACTAGCGGGACCGGGGAGCTGTTTTTT	CASILGTSGTGELFF
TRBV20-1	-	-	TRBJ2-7	TGCAGTGCTAGATCGGAGTACGAGCAGTACTTC	CSARSEYEQYF
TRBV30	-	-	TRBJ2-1	TGTGCCTGGAGCGCACGGGTCGGTGAGCAGTTCTTC	CAWSARVGEQFF
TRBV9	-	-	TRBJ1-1	TGTGCCAGCAGCGTAAGGCCGGAGGATGAAGCTTTCTTT	CASSVRPEDEAFF
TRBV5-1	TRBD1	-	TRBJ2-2	TGCGCCAGCAGCTCGGCACAGGGGGCCGGGGAGCTGTTTTTT	CASSSAQGAGELFF
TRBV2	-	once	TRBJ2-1	TGTGCCATCCACGGGCTAGCCCGAGGGGAGCAGTTCTTC	CAIHGLARGEQFF
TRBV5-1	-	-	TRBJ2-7	TGCGCCAGCAGCTTGGGAGGTCTGCCCCTAGGCGAGCAGTACTTC	CASSLGGLPLGEQYF
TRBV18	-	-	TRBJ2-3	TGTGCCAGCTCCGTCAGCCTTCTACTGGGGGCTACAGATACGCAGTATTTT	CASSVSLLLGATDTQYF
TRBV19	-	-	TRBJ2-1	TGTGCCAGTAGTATATCTCACAATGAGCAGTTCTTC	CASSISHNEQFF
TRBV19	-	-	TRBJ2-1	TGTGCCAGTAGTATAGAGGGTCCAGGGCGAAGCTCCTACAATGAGCAGTTCTTC	CASSIEGPGRSSYNEQFF
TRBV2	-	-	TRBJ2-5	TGTGCCAGCATTTTCGATTGGTCCCAAGAGACCCAGTACTTC	CASIFDWSQETQYF
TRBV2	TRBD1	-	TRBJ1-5	TGTGCCAGCAGGCGGGACAGGGGTATTCAGCCCCAGCATTTT	CASRRDRGIQPQHF
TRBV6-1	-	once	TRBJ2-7	TGTGCCAGCATTTCGACACGTAGGCCCTCCTACGAGCAGTACTTC	CASISTRRPSYEQYF
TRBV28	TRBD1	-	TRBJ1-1	TGTGCCAGCAGTTTTGACAGGGGAGCCACTGAAGCTTTCTTT	CASSFDRGATEAFF
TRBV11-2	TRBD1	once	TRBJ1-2	TGTGCCAGCAGCCCCGGGACAGCGAACTATGGCTACACCTTC	CASSPGTANYGYTF
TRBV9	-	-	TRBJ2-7	TGTGCCAGCAGCGTTTCCCAAGGTCCCTACGAGCAGTACTTC	CASSVSQGPYEQYF
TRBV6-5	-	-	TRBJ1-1	TGTGCCAGCAGTTACGGTGTCGCGCGGACTGAAGCTTTCTTT	CASSYGVARTEAFF
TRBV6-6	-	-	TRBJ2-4	TGTGCCAGCAGTGACTCCAGGGTTGGGGCCAAAAACATTCAGTACTTC	CASSDSRVGAKNIQYF
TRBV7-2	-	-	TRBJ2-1	TGTGCCAGCAGCCCATCGCGAGCGGAGCGGAGGCAGTTCTTC	CASSPSRAERRQFF
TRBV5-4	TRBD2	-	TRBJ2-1	TGTGCCAGCAGCTTGGCTAGCGGGGAGTACAATGAGCAGTTCTTC	CASSLASGEYNEQFF
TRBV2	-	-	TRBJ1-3	TGTGCCAGCAGTATCCTCCGAACGGGGACACAGAGCTCTGGAAACACCATATATTTT	CASSILRTGTQSSGNTIYF
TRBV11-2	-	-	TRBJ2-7	TGTGCCAGCAGCTTAGGCTCGGGACCCTACGAGCAGTACTTC	CASSLGSGPYEQYF
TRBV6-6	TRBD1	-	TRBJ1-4	TGTGCCAGCAGTCCCGGGACAGGGCTTGAAAAACTGTTTTTT	CASSPGTGLEKLFF
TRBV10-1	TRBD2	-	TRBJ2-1	TGCGCCAGCAGTGAGTCCGGGGGGGCGGGCAATGAGCAGTTCTTC	CASSESGGAGNEQFF
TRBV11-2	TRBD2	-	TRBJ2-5	TGTGCCAGCAGCTTAGATGGGACTAGGGCAGAGACCCAGTACTTC	CASSLDGTRAETQYF
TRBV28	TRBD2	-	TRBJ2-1	TGTGCCAGCAGTCCCAATAGCGGGGGGCTATCTTATGGGCAGTTCTTC	CASSPNSGGLSYGQFF
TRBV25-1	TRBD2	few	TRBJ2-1	TGTGCCAGCAGTGAATTACTAGCGGGAGGGTTCGGCTTCAATGAGCAGTTCTTC	CASSELLAGGFGFNEQFF
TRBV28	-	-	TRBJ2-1	TGTGCCAGCAGTTCACTAGGGGGGGCTGGTGAGCAGTTCTTC	CASSSLGGAGEQFF
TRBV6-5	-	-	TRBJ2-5	TGTGCCAGCAGCCACCGCGGGGCGATCCAAGAGACCCAGTACTTC	CASSHRGAIQETQYF
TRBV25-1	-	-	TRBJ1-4	TGTGCCAGCAGTTCGGGGTATCGGGAAAAACTGTTTTTT	CASSSGYREKLFF
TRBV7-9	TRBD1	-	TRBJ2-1	TGTGCCAGCAGCTTTAGAGCCGACAGGGGGACCTACAATGAGCAGTTCTTC	CASSFRADRGTYNEQFF
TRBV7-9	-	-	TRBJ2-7	TGTGCCAGCAGCTTATTTCGGGGGGCAGGAAACTACGAGCAGTACTTC	CASSLFRGAGNYEQYF